The 17 T cell receptor beta chains presented below share a single source sample, sequenced in a study of blood T cell repertoires in COVID-19 (dated by TCRdb to the early 2020s). Libraries were prepared through the immunoSEQ multiplex PCR assay. The immuneACCESS repertoire file appears here via TCRdb, limited to in-frame rearrangements. These files lack a portion of the clones; in checked studies, under half of the deficit traces to unresolved V genes, and the cause of the others is not known. For this sample there are approximately 250,000 clones; around nine tenths appear just once. Clones ranked in the top ten supply 3.5% to 4.5% of the sample. The sample taken for sequencing was PBMCs or T cells enriched from blood (not recorded which). Receptors originate from a woman in her twenties or thirties who had recovered from COVID-19.

The genes are TRBV27 and TRBJ1-1; no clear D gene. The length of the CDR3 is 15 residues. CDR1 is MNHEY, CDR2 SMNVEV, per germline (reference sequence). Trimming stripped 6 bases from V and 3 bases from J, with 17 bases between. CDR3 DNA sequence: TGTGCCAGCAGAAGTGAGGGAACAAGGCACACTGAAGCTTTCTTT. This encodes CASRSEGTRHTEAFF.

As to this clone: The sample has other DNA sequences that encode this CDR3 too. The CDR3 DNA follows: TGCGCCAGCAGCCTGGGGGCCACTGAAGCTTTCTTT. It specifies CASSLGATEAFF. The chain carries TRBV5-1 and TRBJ1-1; D may be TRBD1 (6 bases). Germline V gene lookup returns CDR1 SGHRS and CDR2 YFSETQ. V gave up 4 bases and J gave up 4 bases, with 8 bases separating them. This CDR3 spans 12 amino acids.

This rearrangement joins TRBV18 to TRBJ1-1, with 9 bases lining up with TRBD1. Germline V CDR1 and CDR2: KGHSH, LQKENI. V shed 6 bases, J shed 1 base, and the junction held 18 bases outside the gene matches. This CDR3 is built from 19 residues. CDR3 loop: CASSPTPYGQGKRNTEAFF. The CDR3 DNA reads TGTGCCAGCTCCCCGACCCCGTACGGACAGGGGAAAAGGAACACTGAAGCTTTCTTT.

Many counts were recorded for this clone. The genes are TRBV5-6 and TRBJ2-5; 7 nucleotides agree with TRBD2. The length of the CDR3 is 16 residues. CDR1 is SGHDT, CDR2 YYEEEE, per germline. Germline trimming cut 3 bases from V and 3 bases from J; bases unmatched to any gene: 11. As DNA, the CDR3 is TGTGCCAGCAGCTCCCCCCTCGGGGGGAAAAAAGAGACCCAGTACTTC. This sequence encodes CASSSPLGGKKETQYF. Variable domain in full (rest from reference TRBV5-6 and TRBJ2-5): DAGVTQSPTHLIKTRGQQVTLRCSPKSGHDTVSWYQQALGQGPQFIFQYYEEEERQRGNFPDRFSGHQFPNYSSELNVNALLLGDSALYLCASSSPLGGKKETQYFGPGTRLLVL.

This clone appeared a single time. This chain connects TRBV7-2 to TRBJ1-3; D may be TRBD1 (5 bases). Deletions cut 5 bases from V and 10 bases from J, with 27 bases between. In germline, CDR1 is SGHTA, CDR2 FQGNSA. This CDR3 has 17 amino acids. The CDR3 DNA reads as TGTGCCAGCAGCCCTCGGGCAGGGTTGGGTAATTTTAGAACCATATATTTT. It is translated as CASSPRAGLGNFRTIYF. Combining the CDR3 with reference TRBV7-2 and TRBJ1-3 gives the whole variable domain GAGVSQSPSNKVTEKGKDVELRCDPISGHTALYWYRQSLGQGLEFLIYFQGNSAPDKSGLPSDRFSAERTGGSVSTLTIQRTQQEDSAVYLCASSPRAGLGNFRTIYFGEGSWLTVV.

This chain connects TRBV3-1 (or the pseudogene TRBV3-2) to TRBJ2-5; D not resolved. Trimming pared 2 bases from V and 1 base from J, leaving 8 bases between. The CDR3 contains 14 residues. Germline V gene lookup returns CDR1 LGHDT and CDR2 YNNKEL (reference sequence). The CDR3: CASSQRTGQETQYF. DNA of the CDR3: TGTGCCAGCAGCCAACGAACTGGCCAAGAGACCCAGTACTTC.

The table lists this clone with a count of one. V gene TRBV10-3 combines with J gene TRBJ1-1; TRBD1 agrees at 7 bases. The CDR3 extends over 14 amino acids. The germline gives CDR1 ENHRY, CDR2 SYGVKD. The V gene end was trimmed by 5 bases and the J gene end by 1 base; junction bases not matched to a gene: 4. CDR3 in amino acids: CAISWGTENTEAFF. For the CDR3, the DNA is TGTGCCATCAGTTGGGGGACAGAGAACACTGAAGCTTTCTTT.

The chain couples TRBV28 to TRBJ2-7; the D is unclear. V was cut by 7 bases and J by 0 bases, with 10 bases left in between. The germline V gene has CDR1 MDHEN and CDR2 SYDVKM. The CDR3 runs to 13 residues. CDR3 bases: TGTGCCAGCACCTCCCTTAGCTCCTACGAGCAGTACTTC. Translated, it gives CASTSLSSYEQYF. Drawing the rest from reference TRBV28 and TRBJ2-7, the complete variable domain is DVKVTQSSRYLVKRTGEKVFLECVQDMDHENMFWYRQDPGLGLRLIYFSYDVKMKEKGDIPEGYSVSREKKERFSLILESASTNQTSMYLCASTSLSSYEQYFGPGTRLTVT.

The CDR3 loop is CATSGWGPMNTEAFF. The CDR3 bases are TGTGCCACCAGCGGCTGGGGGCCGATGAACACTGAAGCTTTCTTT. The genes are TRBV15 and TRBJ1-1; TRBD1 is a possible D gene (6 bases). The CDR3 sequence is 15 residues long. The ends were cut back, 5 bases at V and 0 bases at J, with 13 bases in the middle. Germline V gene lookup returns CDR1 LNHNV and CDR2 YYDKDF (reference sequence).

The chain joins TRBV6-5 to TRBJ1-5; 7 positions match TRBD1. CDR3 length: 15 amino acids. The V gene's germline CDR1 is MNHEY and CDR2 SVGAGI. Trimming took 0 bases from V and 7 from J; bases not matched to a gene: 6. The CDR3 here is CASSYSGTAEQPQHF. The CDR3 coding sequence is TGTGCCAGCAGTTACTCCGGGACAGCTGAACAGCCCCAGCATTTT.

In DNA, the CDR3 is TGTGCCAGCTCACTACAGGGGGACTCTGGGGCCAACGTCCTGACTTTC. Amino acids: CASSLQGDSGANVLTF. The chain carries TRBV18 and TRBJ2-6, with TRBD1 matching 8 bases. The CDR3 has 16 amino acids. Germline CDR1 and CDR2: KGHSH and LQKENI. V shed 4 bases and J 0 bases; nucleotides not matched to a gene: 2. Based on the CDR3 plus reference TRBV18 and TRBJ2-6, the full variable domain is NAGVMQNPRHLVRRRGQEARLRCSPMKGHSHVYWYRQLPEEGLKFMVYLQKENIIDESGMPKERFSAEFPKEGPSILRIQQVVRGDSAAYFCASSLQGDSGANVLTFGAGSRLTVL.

This chain uses TRBV12-3 or TRBV12-4 with TRBJ1-2; 8 nucleotides agree with TRBD1. CDR3 size: 13 residues. Trimming took 6 bases from V and 11 from J; bases not matched to a gene: 11. The CDR3 sequence is CASSRGQGGWYTF. CDR3 sequence (DNA): TGTGCCAGCAGCCGCGGACAGGGAGGTTGGTACACCTTC.

This clone has more than one count but fewer than ten. The chain carries TRBV5-1 and TRBJ1-2; weak D call: TRBD1 (5 bases). V was shortened by 2 bases and J by 4 bases, with 18 bases between the two germline ends. Per the germline V gene, CDR1 is SGHRS and CDR2 is YFSETQ. The length of the CDR3 is 16 residues. This CDR3 is CASSLEWQGLIYGYTF. CDR3 coding DNA: TGCGCCAGCAGCTTAGAGTGGCAGGGCCTCATCTATGGCTACACCTTC.

This clone was observed a handful of times. V and J are TRBV5-1 and TRBJ2-2; 8 nucleotides align to TRBD1. J gave up 6 bases and V 2 bases, and 6 bases lay outside the gene matches. The V gene's germline CDR1 is SGHRS and CDR2 YFSETQ. This CDR3 region has 15 residues. The CDR3 region is CASSLATGGSGELFF. In DNA form, the CDR3 reads TGCGCCAGCAGCTTAGCTACAGGGGGGTCCGGGGAGCTGTTTTTT.

V usage is TRBV18 and J usage is TRBJ2-1, with 7 bases aligning to TRBD2. After removal of 2 bases from V and 7 bases from J, the junction contained 14 bases not matched to a gene. Germline-derived CDR1 and CDR2 are KGHSH and LQKENI. The CDR3 totals 17 residues. The CDR3 sequence is CASSPIPPVGGGNEQFF. The CDR3 nucleotides read TGTGCCAGCTCACCAATCCCCCCCGTGGGGGGGGGAAATGAGCAGTTCTTC.

This clone was seen a few times. The genes are TRBV6-2 or TRBV6-3 and TRBJ2-5; TRBD1 aligns across 7 bases. CDR1 and CDR2 (germline): MNHEY, SVGEGT. This CDR3 has 16 residues. The trim removed 6 bases at V and 2 bases at J, leaving 12 bases unmatched. The CDR3 bases are TGTGCCAGCAGCCCCAGGGGACAGTGGGGGCAAGAGACCCAGTACTTC. Its protein product is CASSPRGQWGQETQYF.

The rearrangement uses TRBV25-1 and TRBJ2-5; the match to TRBD2 covers 7 bases. Germline V CDR1 and CDR2: MGHDK, SYGVNS. V lost 1 base and J lost 4; bases outside the gene matches: 6. This CDR3 has 15 residues. The CDR3 loop is CASSEFVGGVETQYF. CDR3 coding DNA: TGTGCCAGCAGTGAATTCGTGGGAGGGGTAGAGACCCAGTACTTC. Variable domain in full (rest from reference TRBV25-1 and TRBJ2-5): EADIYQTPRYLVIGTGKKITLECSQTMGHDKMYWYQQDPGMELHLIHYSYGVNSTEKGDLSSESTVSRIRTEHFPLTLESARPSHTSQYLCASSEFVGGVETQYFGPGTRLLVL.